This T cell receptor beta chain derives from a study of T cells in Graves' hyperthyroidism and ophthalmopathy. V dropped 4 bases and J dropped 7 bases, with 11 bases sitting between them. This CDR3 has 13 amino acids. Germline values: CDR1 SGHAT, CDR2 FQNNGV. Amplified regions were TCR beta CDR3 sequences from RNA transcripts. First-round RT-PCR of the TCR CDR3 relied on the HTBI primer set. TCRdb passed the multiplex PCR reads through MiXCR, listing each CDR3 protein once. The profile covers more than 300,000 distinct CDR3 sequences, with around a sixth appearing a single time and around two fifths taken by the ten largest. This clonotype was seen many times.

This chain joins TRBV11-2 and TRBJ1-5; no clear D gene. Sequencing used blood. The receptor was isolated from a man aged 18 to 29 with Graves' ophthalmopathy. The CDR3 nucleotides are TGTGCCAGCAGCTCCGACCCGGCCCAGCCCCAGCATTTT. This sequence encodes CASSSDPAQPQHF.